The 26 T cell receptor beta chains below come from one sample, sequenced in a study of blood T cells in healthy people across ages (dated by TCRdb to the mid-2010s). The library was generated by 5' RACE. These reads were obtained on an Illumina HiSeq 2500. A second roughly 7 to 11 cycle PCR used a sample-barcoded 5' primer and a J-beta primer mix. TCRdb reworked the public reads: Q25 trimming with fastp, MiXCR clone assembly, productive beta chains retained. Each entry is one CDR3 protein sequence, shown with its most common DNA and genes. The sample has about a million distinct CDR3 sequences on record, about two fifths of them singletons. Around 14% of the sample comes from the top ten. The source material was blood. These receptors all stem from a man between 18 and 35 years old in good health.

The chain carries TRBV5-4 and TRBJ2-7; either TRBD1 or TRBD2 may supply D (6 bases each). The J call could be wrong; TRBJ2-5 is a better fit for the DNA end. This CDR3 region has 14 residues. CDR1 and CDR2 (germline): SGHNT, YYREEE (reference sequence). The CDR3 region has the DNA TGTGCCAGTAGCGTGGCAGGGGCGGGGGAGACCCAGTACTTC. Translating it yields CASSVAGAGETQYF.

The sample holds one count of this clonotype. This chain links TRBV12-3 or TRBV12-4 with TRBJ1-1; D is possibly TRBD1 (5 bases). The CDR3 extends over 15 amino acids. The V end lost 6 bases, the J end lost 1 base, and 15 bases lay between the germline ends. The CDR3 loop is CASRPPNTGNTEAFF. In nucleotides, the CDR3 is TGTGCCAGCAGACCCCCAAACACAGGGAACACTGAAGCTTTCTTT.

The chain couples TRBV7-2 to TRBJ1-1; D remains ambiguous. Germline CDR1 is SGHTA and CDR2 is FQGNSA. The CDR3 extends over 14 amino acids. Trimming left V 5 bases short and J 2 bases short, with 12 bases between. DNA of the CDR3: TGTGCCAGCAGCCCCCAGACGGATAACACTGAAGCTTTCTTT. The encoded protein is CASSPQTDNTEAFF. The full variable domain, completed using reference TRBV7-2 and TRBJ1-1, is GAGVSQSPSNKVTEKGKDVELRCDPISGHTALYWYRQSLGQGLEFLIYFQGNSAPDKSGLPSDRFSAERTGGSVSTLTIQRTQQEDSAVYLCASSPQTDNTEAFFGQGTRLTVV.

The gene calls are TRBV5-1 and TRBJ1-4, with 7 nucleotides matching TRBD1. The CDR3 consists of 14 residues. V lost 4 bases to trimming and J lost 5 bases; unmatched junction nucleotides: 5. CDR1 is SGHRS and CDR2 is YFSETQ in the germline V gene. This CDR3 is CASSEAGGNEKLFF. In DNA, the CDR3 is TGCGCCAGCAGCGAGGCAGGGGGGAATGAAAAACTGTTTTTT.

As DNA, the CDR3 is TGTGCCACCAGTGCCTCGGAGGGCCCCTACAATGAGCAGTTCTTC. Translated, it gives CATSASEGPYNEQFF. V gene TRBV24-1 combines with J gene TRBJ2-1, with D possibly TRBD2 on 6 matching bases. CDR3 length equals 15 residues. Germline values: CDR1 KGHDR, CDR2 SFDVKD. The germline V and J ends were trimmed by 5 bases and 2 bases, with 12 bases remaining between them.

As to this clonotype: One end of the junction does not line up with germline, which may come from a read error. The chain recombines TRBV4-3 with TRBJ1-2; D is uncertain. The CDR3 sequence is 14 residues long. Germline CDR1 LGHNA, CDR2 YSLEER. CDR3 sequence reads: CASNQDWQNYGYTF. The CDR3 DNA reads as TGCGCCAGCAACCAAGATTGGCAGAACTATGGCTACACCTTC.

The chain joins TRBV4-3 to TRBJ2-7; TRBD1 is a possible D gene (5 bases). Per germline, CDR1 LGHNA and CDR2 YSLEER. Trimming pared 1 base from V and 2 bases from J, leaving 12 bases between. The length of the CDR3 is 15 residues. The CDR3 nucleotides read TGCGCCAGCAGCCAAGTTAGGTCAGGGACCTACGAGCAGTACTTC. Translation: CASSQVRSGTYEQYF.

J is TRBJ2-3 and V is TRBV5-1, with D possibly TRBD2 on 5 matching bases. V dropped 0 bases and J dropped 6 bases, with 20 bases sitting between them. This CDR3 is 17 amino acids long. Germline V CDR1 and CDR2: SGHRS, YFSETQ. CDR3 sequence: CASSLGASLHRADTQYF. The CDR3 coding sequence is TGCGCCAGCAGCTTGGGGGCTAGCCTCCATCGTGCCGATACGCAGTATTTT.

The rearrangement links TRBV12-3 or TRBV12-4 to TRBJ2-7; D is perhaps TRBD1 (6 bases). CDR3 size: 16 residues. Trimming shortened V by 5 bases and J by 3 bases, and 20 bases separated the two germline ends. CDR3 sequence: CASSPRPDRLIYEQYF. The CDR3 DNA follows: TGTGCCAGCAGTCCTCGACCCGACAGGCTAATCTACGAGCAGTACTTC.

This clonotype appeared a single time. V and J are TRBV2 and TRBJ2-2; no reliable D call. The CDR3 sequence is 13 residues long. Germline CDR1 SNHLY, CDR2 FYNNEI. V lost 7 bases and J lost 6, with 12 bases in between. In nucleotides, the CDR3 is TGTGCCAGCAAAGCAAGAGGAGCCGGGGAGCTGTTTTTT. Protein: CASKARGAGELFF.

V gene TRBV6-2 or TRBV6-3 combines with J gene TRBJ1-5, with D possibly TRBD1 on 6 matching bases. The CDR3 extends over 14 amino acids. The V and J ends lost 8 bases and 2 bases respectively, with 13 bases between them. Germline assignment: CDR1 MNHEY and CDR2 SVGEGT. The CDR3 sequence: CASGGLWGNQPQHF. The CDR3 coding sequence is TGTGCCAGCGGGGGGCTTTGGGGCAATCAGCCCCAGCATTTT.

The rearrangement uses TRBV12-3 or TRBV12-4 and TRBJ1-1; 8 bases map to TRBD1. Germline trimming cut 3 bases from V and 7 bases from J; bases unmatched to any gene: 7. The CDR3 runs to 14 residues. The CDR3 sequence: CASSFQGARVEAFF. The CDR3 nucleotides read TGTGCCAGCAGTTTTCAGGGGGCGCGAGTTGAAGCTTTCTTT.

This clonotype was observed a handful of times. CDR3 residues: CASSYSNGEQYF. The CDR3 DNA reads TGTGCCAGCAGTTACTCGAATGGCGAGCAGTACTTC. The chain couples TRBV6-5 to TRBJ2-4, with D unclear. Gene TRBJ2-7 matches the end of the DNA better, so the J call may be wrong. This CDR3 spans 12 amino acids. Germline loops: CDR1 MNHEY, CDR2 SVGAGI.

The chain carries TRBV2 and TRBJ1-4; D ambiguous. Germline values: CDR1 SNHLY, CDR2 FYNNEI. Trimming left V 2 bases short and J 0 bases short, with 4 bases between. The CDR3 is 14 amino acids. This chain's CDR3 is CASSEQATNEKLFF. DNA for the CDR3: TGTGCCAGCAGTGAACAGGCAACTAATGAAAAACTGTTTTTT.

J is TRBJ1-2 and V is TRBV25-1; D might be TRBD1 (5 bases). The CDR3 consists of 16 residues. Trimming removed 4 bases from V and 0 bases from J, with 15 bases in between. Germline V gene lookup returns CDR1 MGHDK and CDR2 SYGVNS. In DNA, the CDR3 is TGTGCCAGCAGTGCGGACACGGAGGGTGCTAACTATGGCTACACCTTC. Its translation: CASSADTEGANYGYTF.

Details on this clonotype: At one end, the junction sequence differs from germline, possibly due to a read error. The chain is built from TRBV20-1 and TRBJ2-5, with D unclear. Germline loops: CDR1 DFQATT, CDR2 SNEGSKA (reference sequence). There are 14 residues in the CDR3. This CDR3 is CSARESPFQEAQYF. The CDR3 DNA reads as TGCAGTGCTAGGGAGTCTCCCTTCCAAGAGGCCCAGTACTTC.

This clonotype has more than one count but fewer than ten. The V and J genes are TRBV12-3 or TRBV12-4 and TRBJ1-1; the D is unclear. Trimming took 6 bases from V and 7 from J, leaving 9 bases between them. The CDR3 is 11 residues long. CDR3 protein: CASSLYYEAFF. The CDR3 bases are TGTGCCAGCAGCTTATACTATGAAGCTTTCTTT.

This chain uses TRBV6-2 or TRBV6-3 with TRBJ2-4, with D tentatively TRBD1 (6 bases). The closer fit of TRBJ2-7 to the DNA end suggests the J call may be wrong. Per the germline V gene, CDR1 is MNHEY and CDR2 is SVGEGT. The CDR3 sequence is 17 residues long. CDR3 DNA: TGTGCCAGCAGTCCAACCCGCAAGGACGGACAGTGGTACGAGCAGTACTTC. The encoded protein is CASSPTRKDGQWYEQYF.

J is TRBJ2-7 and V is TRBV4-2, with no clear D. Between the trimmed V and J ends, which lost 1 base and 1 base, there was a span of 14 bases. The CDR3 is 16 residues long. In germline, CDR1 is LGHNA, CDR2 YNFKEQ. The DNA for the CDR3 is TGTGCCAGCAGCCAAGGAACGACGAATCCATCCTACGAGCAGTACTTC. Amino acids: CASSQGTTNPSYEQYF.

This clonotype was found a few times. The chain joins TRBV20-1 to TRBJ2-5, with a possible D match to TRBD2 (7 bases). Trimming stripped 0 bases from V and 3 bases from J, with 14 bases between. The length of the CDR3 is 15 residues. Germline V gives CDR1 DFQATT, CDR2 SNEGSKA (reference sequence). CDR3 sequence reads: CSARDFQGREETQYF. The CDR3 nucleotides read TGCAGTGCTAGAGATTTCCAGGGGAGGGAAGAGACCCAGTACTTC.

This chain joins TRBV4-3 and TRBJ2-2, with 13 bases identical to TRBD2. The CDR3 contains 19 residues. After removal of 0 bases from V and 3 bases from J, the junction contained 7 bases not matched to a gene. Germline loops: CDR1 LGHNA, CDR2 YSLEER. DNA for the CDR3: TGCGCCAGCAGCCAAGACGCGCGGGGACTAGCGGGGTACACCGGGGAGCTGTTTTTT. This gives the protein CASSQDARGLAGYTGELFF.

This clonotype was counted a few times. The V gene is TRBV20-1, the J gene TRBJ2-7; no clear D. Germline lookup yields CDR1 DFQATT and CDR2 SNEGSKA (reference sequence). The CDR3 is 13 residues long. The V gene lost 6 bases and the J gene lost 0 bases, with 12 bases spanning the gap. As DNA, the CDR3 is TGCAGTGCCGAATCTAGGAGCTCCTACGAGCAGTACTTC. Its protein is CSAESRSSYEQYF.

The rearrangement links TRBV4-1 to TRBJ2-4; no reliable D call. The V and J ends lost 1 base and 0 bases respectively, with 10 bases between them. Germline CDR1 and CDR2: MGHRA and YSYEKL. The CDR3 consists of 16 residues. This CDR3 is CASSQGNSLAKNIQYF. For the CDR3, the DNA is TGCGCCAGCAGCCAAGGGAACAGCTTAGCCAAAAACATTCAGTACTTC.

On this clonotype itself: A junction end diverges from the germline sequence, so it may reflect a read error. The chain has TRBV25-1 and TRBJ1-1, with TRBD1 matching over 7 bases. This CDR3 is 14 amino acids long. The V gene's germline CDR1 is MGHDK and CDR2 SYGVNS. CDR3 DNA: TGTGTCAGCGGCGACAGGGTAATGGACACTGAAGCTTTCTTT. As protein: CVSGDRVMDTEAFF.

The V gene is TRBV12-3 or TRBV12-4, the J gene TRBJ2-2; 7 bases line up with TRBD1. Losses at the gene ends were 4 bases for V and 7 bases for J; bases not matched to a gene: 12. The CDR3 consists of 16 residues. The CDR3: CASSSRDRLDSGELFF. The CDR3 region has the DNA TGTGCCAGCAGTTCCCGGGACAGACTTGATAGCGGGGAGCTGTTTTTT.

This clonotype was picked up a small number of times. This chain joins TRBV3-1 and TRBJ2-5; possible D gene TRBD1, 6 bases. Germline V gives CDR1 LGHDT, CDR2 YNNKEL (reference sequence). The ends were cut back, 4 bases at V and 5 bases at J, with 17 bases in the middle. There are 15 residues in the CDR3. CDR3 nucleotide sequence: TGTGCCAGCAGCCGGGACATAAATAATAAGGAGACCCAGTACTTC. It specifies CASSRDINNKETQYF.